This T cell receptor beta chain originates from a study of cytomegalovirus exposure and HLA in healthy donors. It was with 60 Vbeta and 13 Jbeta primers that the PCR ran. TCRdb's copy holds only in-frame clones and misses some; the assay was immunoSEQ multiplex PCR. Here the sample spans under 150,000 clones, approximately 78% being singletons. As to this clone: Its antigen is unidentified.

Findings of the study overall: It was assumed in the presence/absence analyses that sequencing depth was roughly uniform across donors.

When sampled, the donors appeared nominally healthy, though they likely had unrecorded immune exposures. Germline-derived CDR1 and CDR2 are SNHLY and FYNNEI. The CDR3 contains 14 residues. The V gene lost 1 base and the J gene lost 7 bases, with 13 bases spanning the gap. This sequence joins TRBV2 and TRBJ1-2; a weak D match, TRBD1 (6 bases). The clonotype was recovered from a woman in her twenties or thirties in good health and CMV-seropositive. Sequencing was carried out using PBMCs. CDR3 amino acids: CASSEGAGVGGYTF. Here the CDR3 DNA reads TGTGCCAGCAGTGAAGGGGCAGGGGTTGGTGGCTACACCTTC. The complete variable domain, with remaining parts taken from reference TRBV2 and TRBJ1-2, reads EPEVTQTPSHQVTQMGQEVILRCVPISNHLYFYWYRQILGQKVEFLVSFYNNEISEKSEIFDDQFSVERPDGSNFTLKIRSTKLEDSAMYFCASSEGAGVGGYTFGSGTRLTVV.